This TCR beta chain came from a study of cytomegalovirus exposure and HLA in healthy donors. Study-wide results and limits: Specific recognition of CMV antigens was confirmed in vitro for three chains (all CMV-associated).

Here immunoSEQ multiplex PCR was the method, and the copy in TCRdb shows in-frame clones only, minus some. The sample shows 70,000 to 80,000 clones, about 94% of them seen only once. The donors were members of the validation cohort comprising about 130 subjects, separate from the approximately 630-subject first cohort. In the case of this clone: Its antigen is unknown.

Germline CDR1 and CDR2: MNHNS and SASEGT. Trimming removed 6 bases at V and 3 bases at J, with 9 bases between. The CDR3 contains 13 residues. Sample: PBMCs. The sequence derives from a woman aged 18-29 years in good health and CMV-seronegative. This chain joins TRBV6-1 and TRBJ1-3, with TRBD1 as a possible D gene (5 bases). The DNA of the CDR3 is TGTGCCAGCAGAGACAGATATGGAAACACCATATATTTT. Its protein is CASRDRYGNTIYF.